This entry lists 5 T cell receptor beta chains sequenced from one sample in a study of T cell repertoires in cytomegalovirus infection. TCRdb independently ran MiXCR on the reads; one entry per CDR3 protein. The table includes more than 200,000 distinct CDR3 sequences, over 8% detected once. Sample: PBMCs. The receptors shown here come from a human donor in good health (CMV status not recorded). Some clones in this sample may be carry-over from other donors' samples.

This clonotype came up many times. This chain links TRBV7-2 with TRBJ1-2; 8 bases match TRBD1. This CDR3 is 17 amino acids long. The V gene end was trimmed by 5 bases and the J gene end by 5 bases; junction bases not matched to a gene: 16. CDR1 and CDR2 (germline): SGHTA, FQGNSA. DNA of the CDR3: TGTGCCAGCAGCCCACCCGGGACAGGACGACTACAATATGGCTACACCTTC. Translation gives CASSPPGTGRLQYGYTF.

This clonotype has at least ten counts. The J gene is TRBJ1-2, the V gene TRBV29-1, with D unclear. The CDR3 has 12 residues. V was pared by 4 bases and J by 3 bases, with 9 bases between. Germline V gene data show CDR1 as SQVTM and CDR2 as ANQGSEA. The CDR3 sequence is CSVALVYYGYTF. In nucleotides, the CDR3 is TGCAGCGTTGCACTGGTGTACTATGGCTACACCTTC.

This clonotype was picked up a small number of times. V gene TRBV20-1 combines with J gene TRBJ2-7; D is perhaps TRBD2 (7 bases). The CDR3 loop spans 14 amino acids. The V gene lost 3 bases and the J gene lost 4 bases, with 16 bases spanning the gap. Germline V gene data show CDR1 as DFQATT and CDR2 as SNEGSKA (reference sequence). This CDR3 is CSASGGRVGYEQYF. The CDR3 region has the DNA TGCAGTGCTAGCGGGGGGCGCGTCGGGTACGAGCAGTACTTC.

This clonotype has at least ten counts. CDR3 in DNA: TGTGCCAGCAGCTTAGCGCTAACAGAGACCCAGTACTTC. Its translation: CASSLALTETQYF. The chain employs TRBV7-2 and TRBJ2-5, with D unresolved. Looked up from germline, CDR1 is SGHTA and CDR2 is FQGNSA. V dropped 0 bases and J dropped 4 bases, with 6 bases sitting between them. The CDR3 is made up of 13 amino acids.

V and J are TRBV6-4 and TRBJ2-3; possibly TRBD1 for D (5 bases). V shed 2 bases and J shed 1 base, with 7 bases lying between them. Germline-derived CDR1 and CDR2 are MRHNA and SNTAGT. The length of the CDR3 is 14 residues. CDR3 amino acids: CASSDGHRTDTQYF. CDR3 DNA sequence: TGTGCCAGCAGTGACGGACACCGCACAGATACGCAGTATTTT.